This T cell receptor beta chain was found in a study of identical twins. TCRdb analysed the 5' RACE reads with MiXCR anew, one entry per CDR3 protein. The sample records some 440,000 distinct CDR3 sequences, 20% to 30% being singletons. The CDR3 contains 14 residues. V lost 7 bases to trimming and J lost 10 bases, with 17 bases between them. Per germline, CDR1 MNHNS and CDR2 SASEGT. These data were likewise used in another study, on T cells expressing NK-cell markers. That work adds: Each of roughly six donors carried dominant NKG2C+ clonotypes accounting for about 1.0-7.0% of CD8+ T cells.

The TCR sequence derives from a young woman in good health. The chain carries TRBV6-1 and TRBJ1-6; D remains ambiguous. The sequencing sample was made of CD4+ T cells sorted from blood. This chain's CDR3 is CASTSWGWESPLHF. The CDR3 region has the DNA TGTGCCAGCACCTCGTGGGGTTGGGAGTCACCCCTCCACTTT.